This entry describes one T cell receptor (beta chain). TCRdb used MiXCR to reprocess the RT-PCR reads, holding one entry per CDR3 protein. Here the sample spans 650,000 to 800,000 distinct CDR3 sequences, approximately 15% being singletons. Losses at the gene ends were 5 bases for V and 7 bases for J; bases not matched to a gene: 22. CDR3 length: 18 amino acids. Germline V gene lookup returns CDR1 MDHEN and CDR2 SYDVKM. V and J are TRBV28 and TRBJ1-2; 7 positions match TRBD1. The sample consisted of memory CD4+ T cells from blood. The receptor was isolated from a female donor in good health, serving as a healthy control. The CDR3 region has the DNA TGTGCCAGCAGTCCCCTCTTTCGGAGACAGGGCGGTGTCGGTGGCTACACCTTC. Residues: CASSPLFRRQGGVGGYTF.